This TCR beta chain was recovered during a study of T cells in Graves' hyperthyroidism and ophthalmopathy. Study-level results: Through a model of 13 V-J features, ophthalmopathy was separated from stable hyperthyroidism. Expanded thyroid clonotypes (above 0.001) were mostly also found in blood.

This clonotype was seen repeatedly, ten times or more. Its antigen is as yet unknown. The V and J ends lost 0 bases and 4 bases respectively, with 14 bases between them. Germline loops: CDR1 SGHRS, CDR2 YFSETQ. The CDR3 runs 16 residues. Stability of Graves' hyperthyroidism was defined as absent ophthalmopathy progression within 18 months. Each 10 ml fresh peripheral blood draw supplied the PBMCs. RNA transcripts were the template for amplifying TCR beta CDR3 regions. HTBI primers were used for first-round RT-PCR of the TCR CDR3. TCRdb re-analysed the multiplex PCR reads in MiXCR, keeping a single row per CDR3 protein. The sample includes a few hundred thousand distinct CDR3 sequences, more than 15% of them seen just once.

This chain joins TRBV5-1 and TRBJ1-5, with D perhaps matching TRBD1 (5 bases). The sequenced material came from blood. The source of this sequence is a young woman with Graves' hyperthyroidism. The CDR3 protein is CASSLEGAGKNQPQHF. In DNA form, the CDR3 reads TGCGCCAGCAGCTTGGAAGGGGCAGGGAAAAATCAGCCCCAGCATTTT.